A selection of T cell receptor beta chains follows, all from one sample in a study of T-cell memory formation after mild COVID-19. TCRdb reprocessed the 5' RACE reads via MiXCR and lists one record per CDR3 protein. Counted here are 350,000 to 400,000 distinct CDR3 sequences, roughly 21% occurring once; the ten biggest clones make up approximately 13%. Input material: PBMCs or a T cell subset sorted from them (not recorded which). The source is an adult woman who had mild COVID-19 (a few samples of this study predate the infection). Cell type and time point are not known. The CDR3 runs from the conserved cysteine through the conserved F or W. Each record gives: J gene, V gene, D gene, clone size, CDR3 protein, CDR3 DNA. A D gene is named only where the DNA matches it firmly. Clone sizes are given selectively: once, few, many, or a class where the clone is expanded.

TRBJ1-2 | TRBV12-3/TRBV12-4 | . | . | CASSFDGGYTF | TGTGCCAGCAGTTTTGATGGAGGCTACACCTTC
TRBJ2-1 | TRBV29-1 | TRBD1 | many | CSVEQGAGLVEQFF | TGCAGCGTTGAACAGGGGGCAGGTTTAGTTGAGCAGTTCTTC
TRBJ2-5 | TRBV5-1 | TRBD1 | . | CASSRVGQQETQYF | TGCGCCAGCAGCCGAGTGGGACAGCAAGAGACCCAGTACTTC
TRBJ1-4 | TRBV3-1 | . | . | CASSQARKLFF | TGTGCCAGCAGCCAAGCCAGAAAACTGTTTTTT
TRBJ2-3 | TRBV7-7 | . | few | CASSLAQRGDTQYF | TGTGCTAGCAGCTTAGCCCAGAGGGGCGATACGCAGTATTTT
TRBJ2-1 | TRBV5-1 | . | few | CASSLVSGINEQFF | TGCGCCAGCAGCTTGGTTTCAGGAATCAATGAGCAGTTCTTC
TRBJ1-2 | TRBV12-3/TRBV12-4 | . | few | CASSRDIRYGYTF | TGTGCCAGCAGCCGGGACATCCGCTATGGCTACACCTTC
TRBJ1-4 | TRBV4-3 | . | few | CASSHQGPNEKLFF | TGCGCCAGCAGTCATCAGGGACCTAATGAAAAACTGTTTTTT
TRBJ2-7 | TRBV29-1 | . | . | CSVPRQSGSREQYF | TGCAGCGTTCCGAGGCAGAGTGGCTCGCGCGAGCAGTACTTC
TRBJ2-5 | TRBV5-1 | . | . | CASSLDVAQQETQYF | TGCGCCAGCAGCTTGGACGTTGCTCAGCAAGAGACCCAGTACTTC
TRBJ2-3 | TRBV18 | TRBD1 | few | CASSPQGTGITDTQYF | TGTGCCAGCTCACCTCAGGGGACAGGGATCACAGATACGCAGTATTTT
TRBJ1-1 | TRBV20-1 | TRBD1 | few | CSARGWDRATEAFF | TGCAGTGCTAGAGGTTGGGACAGGGCTACTGAAGCTTTCTTT
TRBJ2-5 | TRBV4-2 | . | . | CASSQTERETQYF | TGTGCCAGCAGCCAAACCGAGCGGGAGACCCAGTACTTC
TRBJ2-3 | TRBV7-2 | . | few | CASSFTSSSSTDTQYF | TGTGCCAGCAGCTTTACTAGCTCTTCTAGCACAGATACGCAGTATTTT
TRBJ2-2 | TRBV19 | . | . | CASRRAGYTGELFF | TGTGCCAGTAGGAGGGCAGGGTACACCGGGGAGCTGTTTTTT
TRBJ1-1 | TRBV6-6 | . | . | CASRGHFDTEAFF | TGTGCCAGCAGAGGGCATTTTGACACTGAAGCTTTCTTT
TRBJ1-6 | TRBV20-1 | . | few | CSARYRLRSSYNSPLHF | TGCAGTGCTAGATACCGATTGCGGTCCTCCTATAATTCACCCCTCCACTTT
TRBJ1-2 | TRBV12-3/TRBV12-4 | . | . | CASRRITGINYGYTF | TGTGCCAGCAGAAGAATCACAGGGATAAACTATGGCTACACCTTC
TRBJ2-6 | TRBV25-1 | TRBD1 | . | CASSDSSDRAYSSGANVLTF | TGTGCCAGCAGTGACTCAAGCGACAGGGCTTACTCCTCTGGGGCCAACGTCCTGACTTTC
TRBJ1-4 | TRBV20-1 | . | . | CSATSQVNEKLFF | TGCAGTGCTACCTCCCAGGTTAATGAAAAACTGTTTTTT
TRBJ2-5 | TRBV10-3 | . | few | CAIRQGLGETQYF | TGTGCCATTCGACAGGGACTAGGAGAGACCCAGTACTTC
TRBJ1-3 | TRBV9 | . | . | CASSPPSGAGNTIYF | TGTGCCAGCAGCCCCCCTTCAGGGGCTGGAAACACCATATATTTT
TRBJ2-5 | TRBV5-1 | TRBD2 | many | CASSTSEWETQYF | TGCGCCAGCAGTACTAGCGAGTGGGAGACCCAGTACTTC
TRBJ2-2 | TRBV30 | TRBD2 | . | CAWDKAGWTLTGELFF | TGTGCCTGGGACAAAGCGGGATGGACCCTCACCGGGGAGCTGTTTTTT
TRBJ2-6 | TRBV29-1 | . | . | CSVRLLSGANVLTF | TGCAGCGTCCGACTGCTCTCTGGGGCCAACGTCCTGACTTTC
TRBJ2-5 | TRBV5-1 | TRBD1 | . | CASRDLQGAETQYF | TGCGCCAGCAGGGATCTACAGGGGGCAGAGACCCAGTACTTC
TRBJ2-3 | TRBV6-2/TRBV6-3 | . | few | CASGPGTDDTQYF | TGTGCCAGCGGACCTGGTACAGATGATACGCAGTATTTT
TRBJ1-5 | TRBV7-4 | . | many | CASSLVVRESNQPQHF | TGTGCCAGCAGCTTAGTAGTCAGGGAGAGCAATCAGCCCCAGCATTTT
TRBJ2-7 | TRBV7-6 | . | few | CASSAEPRSSYEQYF | TGTGCCAGCAGCGCCGAGCCCAGGAGCTCCTACGAGCAGTACTTC
TRBJ2-3 | TRBV10-3 | . | many | CAISLQGVTDTQYF | TGTGCCATCAGTCTACAAGGGGTCACAGATACGCAGTATTTT
TRBJ2-7 | TRBV12-3/TRBV12-4 | TRBD1 | few | CASSPGDRPREQYF | TGTGCCAGCAGTCCGGGGGACAGGCCCAGGGAGCAGTACTTC
TRBJ2-1 | TRBV6-4 | TRBD2 | few | CASSEWGLAVNEQFF | TGTGCCAGCAGTGAATGGGGACTAGCGGTAAATGAGCAGTTCTTC
TRBJ2-7 | TRBV14 | . | few | CASSQVRGPHEQYF | TGTGCCAGCAGCCAAGTCAGGGGCCCCCACGAGCAGTACTTC
TRBJ2-2 | TRBV7-6 | TRBD2 | . | CASSFPTTSGNTGELFF | TGTGCCAGCAGCTTTCCGACCACTAGCGGGAACACCGGGGAGCTGTTTTTT
TRBJ2-5 | TRBV7-3 | TRBD2 | . | CASSLGLAGGRGKETQYF | TGTGCCAGCAGCCTGGGACTAGCGGGGGGAAGGGGGAAAGAGACCCAGTACTTC
TRBJ2-1 | TRBV29-1 | . | . | CSAQGLGRRSGNEQFF | TGCAGTGCCCAAGGGCTAGGCAGACGTTCGGGGAATGAGCAGTTCTTC
TRBJ2-2 | TRBV12-3/TRBV12-4 | TRBD1 | . | CASSLAYRGPGELFF | TGTGCCAGCAGTTTAGCGTACAGGGGGCCCGGGGAGCTGTTTTTT
TRBJ2-7 | TRBV19 | . | . | CASSGSGRAPYF | TGTGCCAGTAGTGGTAGCGGACGAGCACCGTACTTC
TRBJ2-2 | TRBV20-1 | TRBD1 | . | CSAEGQGGTLTGELFF | TGCAGTGCCGAGGGACAGGGGGGAACTCTCACCGGGGAGCTGTTTTTT
TRBJ2-7 | TRBV18 | TRBD2 | . | CASSPPGGSSGRPTSYNEQYF | TGTGCCAGCTCACCTCCCGGGGGGAGCAGCGGGAGGCCAACCTCCTACAATGAGCAGTACTTC
TRBJ1-1 | TRBV6-1 | . | few | CASTEGGSSVKAFF | TGTGCCAGCACCGAGGGGGGCTCGAGTGTGAAAGCTTTCTTT
TRBJ2-1 | TRBV5-1 | TRBD2 | . | CASSWTSGSPTGNEQFF | TGCGCCAGCAGCTGGACTAGCGGGAGCCCAACGGGGAATGAGCAGTTCTTC
TRBJ1-2 | TRBV12-3/TRBV12-4 | . | few | CASRTRPTVYGGYTF | TGTGCCAGCAGGACGCGACCGACAGTCTATGGTGGCTACACCTTC
TRBJ1-2 | TRBV4-1 | TRBD1 | . | CASSPRQGFEGYTF | TGCGCCAGCAGCCCCCGACAGGGGTTTGAGGGCTACACCTTC
TRBJ1-1 | TRBV30 | . | . | CAWSEAYTEAFF | TGTGCCTGGAGTGAAGCCTACACTGAAGCTTTCTTT
TRBJ2-3 | TRBV6-5 | . | . | CASSYRFTDTQYF | TGTGCCAGCAGTTACCGCTTCACAGATACGCAGTATTTT
TRBJ2-2 | TRBV29-1 | . | few | CSVGQRQDRGSNTGELFF | TGCAGCGTTGGGCAACGTCAGGACCGGGGGTCGAACACCGGGGAGCTGTTTTTT